The sequence of this T cell receptor beta chain was determined in a study of T cells after yellow fever vaccination. Study-level information: The fractions with low cell numbers were processed using SMART-Seq v4 Ultra Low Input.

This CDR3 contains 12 residues. The germline V gene has CDR1 SNHLY and CDR2 FYNNEI. With 2 bases removed from V and 8 bases from J, the gap between germline ends came to 9 bases. In making TCR cDNA, 5'RACE template switching added a universal primer site and UMIs to it. TCRdb re-analysed the 5' RACE reads in MiXCR, keeping a single row per CDR3 protein. The sample holds a few hundred thousand distinct CDR3 sequences; roughly 11% are singletons and the top ten take about 17%. V usage is TRBV2 and J usage is TRBJ1-2; no firm D call. This receptor was taken from a man aged 18-30 years who received the YFV17D yellow fever vaccine. This specimen consisted of PBMCs, obtained on the day of the first yellow fever vaccination. CDR3 residues: CASSEPLGGYTF. CDR3 in DNA: TGTGCCAGCAGTGAACCCTTGGGGGGCTACACCTTC. The whole variable domain, filled in from reference TRBV2 and TRBJ1-2, reads EPEVTQTPSHQVTQMGQEVILRCVPISNHLYFYWYRQILGQKVEFLVSFYNNEISEKSEIFDDQFSVERPDGSNFTLKIRSTKLEDSAMYFCASSEPLGGYTFGSGTRLTVV.